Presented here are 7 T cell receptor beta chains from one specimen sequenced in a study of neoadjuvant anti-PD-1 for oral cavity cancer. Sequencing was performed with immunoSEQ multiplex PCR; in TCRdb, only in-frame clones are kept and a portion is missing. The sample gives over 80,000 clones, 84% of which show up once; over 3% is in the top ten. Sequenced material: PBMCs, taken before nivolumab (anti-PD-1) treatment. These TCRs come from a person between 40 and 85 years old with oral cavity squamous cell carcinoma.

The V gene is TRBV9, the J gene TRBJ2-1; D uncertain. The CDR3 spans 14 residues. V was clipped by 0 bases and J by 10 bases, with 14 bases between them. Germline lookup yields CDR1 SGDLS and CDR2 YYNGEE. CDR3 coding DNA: TGTGCCAGCAGCGTAGATTGGCCGGGTGGAGAGCAGTTCTTC. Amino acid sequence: CASSVDWPGGEQFF.

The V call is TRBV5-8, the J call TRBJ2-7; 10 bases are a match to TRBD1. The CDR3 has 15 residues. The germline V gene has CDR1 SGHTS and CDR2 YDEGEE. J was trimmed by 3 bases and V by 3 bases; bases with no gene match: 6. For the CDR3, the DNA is TGTGCCAGCAGCTGGGGACAGGGGAGAAACTACGAGCAGTACTTC. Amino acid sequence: CASSWGQGRNYEQYF.

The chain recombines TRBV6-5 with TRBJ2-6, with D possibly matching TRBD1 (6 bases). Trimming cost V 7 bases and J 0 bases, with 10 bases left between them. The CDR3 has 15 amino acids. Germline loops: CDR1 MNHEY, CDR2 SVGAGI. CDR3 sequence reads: CASNKQGSGANVLTF. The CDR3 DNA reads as TGTGCCAGCAATAAACAGGGCTCTGGGGCCAACGTCCTGACTTTC.

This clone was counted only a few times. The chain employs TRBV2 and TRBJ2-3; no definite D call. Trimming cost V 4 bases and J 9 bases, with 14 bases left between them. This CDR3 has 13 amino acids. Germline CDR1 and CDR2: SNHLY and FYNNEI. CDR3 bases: TGTGCCAGCAGTGTAATAACCCCCGAAACGCAGTATTTT. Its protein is CASSVITPETQYF.

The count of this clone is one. The CDR3 coding sequence is TGTGCCAGCAGCTTTCAATCTAGCCTAGGTGAGCAGTTCTTC. The encoded protein is CASSFQSSLGEQFF. This sequence joins TRBV11-1 and TRBJ2-1; possible D gene TRBD2, 5 bases. V lost 3 bases, J lost 9 bases, and 15 bases lay in between. Germline V gene lookup returns CDR1 SGHAT and CDR2 FQDESV (reference sequence). CDR3 length: 14 amino acids.

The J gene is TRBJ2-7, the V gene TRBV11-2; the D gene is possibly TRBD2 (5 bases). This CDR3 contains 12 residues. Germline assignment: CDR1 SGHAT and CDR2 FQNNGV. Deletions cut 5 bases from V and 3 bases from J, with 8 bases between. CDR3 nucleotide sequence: TGTGCCAGCAGCACCACTAGCTACGAGCAGTACTTC. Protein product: CASSTTSYEQYF. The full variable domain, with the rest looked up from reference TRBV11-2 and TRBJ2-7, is EAGVAQSPRYKIIEKRQSVAFWCNPISGHATLYWYQQILGQGPKLLIQFQNNGVVDDSQLPKDRFSAERLKGVDSTLKIQPAKLEDSAVYLCASSTTSYEQYFGPGTRLTVT.

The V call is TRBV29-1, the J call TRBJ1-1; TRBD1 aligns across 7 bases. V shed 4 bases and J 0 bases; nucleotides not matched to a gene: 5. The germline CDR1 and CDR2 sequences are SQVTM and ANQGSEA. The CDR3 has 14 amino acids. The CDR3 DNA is TGCAGCGTTGCGGGGGGACAGATGAACACTGAAGCTTTCTTT. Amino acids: CSVAGGQMNTEAFF.